Sequencing of this T cell receptor (beta chain) was carried out in a study of shared clonotypes between healthy human individuals. CDR1 is MDHEN, CDR2 SYDVKM, per germline. This CDR3 has 17 amino acids. V was pared by 3 bases and J by 5 bases, with 13 bases of the junction left unmatched. About this clone: The antigen is unknown.

Findings of the study overall: A reduction in generation probabilities was seen for non-shared clonotypes relative to those shared by all four donors.

Sequenced by immunoSEQ multiplex PCR; TCRdb stores in-frame clones only, minus some. The table lists about 79,000 clones, over 55% of them singletons. The sequence was collected from a man between 25 and 39 years old in good health. The sample comprised memory CD8+ T cells sorted from blood. Subset noted: CD45RO+ cells pooled with CCR7-negative TemRA cells. This chain uses TRBV28 with TRBJ1-2; TRBD1 agrees at 9 bases. The DNA of the CDR3 is TGTGCCAGCAGTTTTCCTTTACCCACCGGGACAGGGTATGGCTACACCTTC. Amino acids: CASSFPLPTGTGYGYTF.